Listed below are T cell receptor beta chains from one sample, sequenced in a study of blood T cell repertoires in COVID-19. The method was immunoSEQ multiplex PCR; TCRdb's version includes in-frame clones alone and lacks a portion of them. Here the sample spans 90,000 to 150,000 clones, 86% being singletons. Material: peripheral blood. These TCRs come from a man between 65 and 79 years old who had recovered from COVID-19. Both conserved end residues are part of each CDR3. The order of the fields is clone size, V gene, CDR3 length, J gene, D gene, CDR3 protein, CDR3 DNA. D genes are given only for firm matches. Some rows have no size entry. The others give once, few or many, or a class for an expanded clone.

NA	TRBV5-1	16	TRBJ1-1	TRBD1	CASSLVETGIRVEAFF	TGCGCCAGCAGCTTGGTAGAGACAGGGATCCGAGTTGAAGCTTTCTTT
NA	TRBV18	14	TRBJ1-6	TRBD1	CASSPGQGGTALHF	TGTGCCAGCTCACCCGGACAGGGGGGGACGGCCCTCCACTTT
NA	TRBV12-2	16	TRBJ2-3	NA	CASRPRLAGDTDTQYF	TGTGCAAGTCGCCCGAGACTAGCGGGGGACACAGATACGCAGTATTTT
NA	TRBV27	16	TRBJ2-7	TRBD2	CASSKTSGRETYEQYF	TGTGCCAGCAGTAAGACTAGCGGGAGGGAAACCTACGAGCAGTACTTC
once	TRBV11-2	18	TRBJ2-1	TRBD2	CASSFSSRSGISYNEQFF	TGTGCCAGCAGCTTCTCGTCTAGAAGCGGGATCTCCTACAATGAGCAGTTCTTC
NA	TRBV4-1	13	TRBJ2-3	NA	CASSQGVTDTQYF	TGCGCCAGCAGCCAAGGAGTCACAGATACGCAGTATTTT
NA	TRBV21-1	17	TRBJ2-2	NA	CASSRTLGAGDTGELFF	TGTGCCAGCAGCCGTACCCTGGGGGCAGGGGACACCGGGGAGCTGTTTTTT
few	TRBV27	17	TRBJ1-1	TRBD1	CASSLRPQGVVNTEAFF	TGTGCCAGCAGTTTACGCCCGCAGGGGGTGGTGAACACTGAAGCTTTCTTT
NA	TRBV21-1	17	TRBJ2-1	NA	CASSKGTGPRGWDEQFF	TGTGCCAGCAGCAAGGGCACCGGGCCAAGGGGATGGGATGAGCAGTTCTTC
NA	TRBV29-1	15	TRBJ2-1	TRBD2	CSPKGTSGIGSEQFF	TGCAGCCCGAAGGGGACTAGCGGGATAGGGAGTGAGCAGTTCTTC
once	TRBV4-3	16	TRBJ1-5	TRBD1	CASSQGLGQGNQPQHF	TGCGCCAGCAGCCAAGGCTTGGGACAGGGGAACCAGCCCCAGCATTTT
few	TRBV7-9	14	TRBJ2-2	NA	CASSSGRGNGELFF	TGTGCCAGCAGCTCGGGTAGGGGGAACGGGGAGCTGTTTTTT
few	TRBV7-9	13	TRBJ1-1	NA	CASSPFMNTEAFF	TGTGCCAGCAGCCCATTCATGAACACTGAAGCTTTCTTT
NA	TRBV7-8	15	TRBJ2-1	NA	CASSLNPSQSNEQFF	TGTGCCAGCAGCTTAAACCCGAGTCAAAGCAATGAGCAGTTCTTC
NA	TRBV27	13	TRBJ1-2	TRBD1	CASSRGQGGGYTF	TGTGCCAGCAGCCGTGGACAGGGAGGAGGCTACACCTTC
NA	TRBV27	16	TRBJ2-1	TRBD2	CASSSLSGSSYNEQFF	TGTGCCAGCAGTTCCTTAAGCGGGAGCTCCTACAATGAGCAGTTCTTC
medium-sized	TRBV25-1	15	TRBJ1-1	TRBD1	CASSVTGGRNTEAFF	TGTGCCAGCAGTGTGACAGGGGGCCGAAACACTGAAGCTTTCTTT
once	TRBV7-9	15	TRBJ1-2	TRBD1	CASSLASGTGTGHTF	TGTGCCAGCAGCTTAGCCTCCGGGACAGGGACTGGTCACACCTTC
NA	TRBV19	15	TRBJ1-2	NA	CASSMVTAGNYGYTF	TGTGCCAGTAGTATGGTCACAGCCGGCAACTATGGCTACACCTTC
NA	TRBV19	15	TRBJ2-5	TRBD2	CASKSGRAQGETQYF	TGTGCCAGTAAAAGCGGGAGGGCCCAGGGGGAGACCCAGTACTTC
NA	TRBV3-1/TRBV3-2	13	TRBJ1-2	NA	CASSDGTLYGYTF	TGTGCCAGCAGCGATGGGACTCTCTATGGCTACACCTTC
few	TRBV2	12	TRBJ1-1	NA	CASRTQGPEAFF	TGTGCCAGCAGGACACAGGGCCCTGAAGCTTTCTTT